This T cell receptor beta chain was recorded in a study of blood T cell repertoires in COVID-19. The CDR3 extends over 15 amino acids. Germline CDR1 is MDHEN and CDR2 is SYDVKM. Trimming cost V 6 bases and J 7 bases; bases outside gene matches: 11. This table comes from immunoSEQ multiplex PCR, and its TCRdb copy is limited to in-frame clones, with some not included. The sample has approximately 400,000 clones; about 87% are singletons. A few counts support this clone. Specimen: PBMCs or T cells enriched from blood (not recorded which). The source is a man younger than 45 who had recovered from COVID-19. This sequence joins TRBV28 and TRBJ1-2; 10 bases align to TRBD1. CDR3 sequence reads: CASSLPGQGSGGYTF. For the CDR3, the DNA is TGTGCCAGCAGCCTTCCGGGACAGGGGAGTGGTGGCTACACCTTC.